This T cell receptor beta chain is from a study of blood T cell repertoires in COVID-19. Study as a whole: Researchers got acute and convalescent COVID-19 samples from the United States, Italy and Spain. Nucleic acid was either cDNA or gDNA, and it came from T cells, B-cell-depleted T cells, or PBMCs.

This table comes from immunoSEQ multiplex PCR, and its TCRdb copy is limited to in-frame clones, with some not included. This table has approximately 200,000 clones, almost 80% appearing once. This TCR came from a man in his sixties with active or convalescent COVID-19. Specimen: peripheral blood.

In nucleotides, the CDR3 is TGTGCCAGTAGTCCCTCCCCGACTAGCGGGAGAGGAGATACGCAGTATTTT. The encoded protein is CASSPSPTSGRGDTQYF. This rearrangement joins TRBV19 to TRBJ2-3; TRBD2 agrees at 12 bases. Germline V gene sequence: CDR1 LNHDA, CDR2 SQIVND (reference sequence). The CDR3 extends over 17 amino acids. V lost 5 bases to trimming and J lost 5 bases; unmatched junction nucleotides: 11.